This TCR beta chain originates from a study of neurological immune-mediated disorders. This CDR3 spans 13 amino acids. The V end lost 6 bases, the J end lost 6 bases, and 12 bases lay between the germline ends. One entry per CDR3 protein, called by TCRdb with MiXCR from the 5' RACE reads. The sample includes over 90,000 distinct CDR3 sequences, approximately 11% of them seen just once. This clonotype has at least ten counts. Described time point: longitudinal time-point 3. V usage is TRBV12-3 or TRBV12-4 and J usage is TRBJ2-1, with D possibly TRBD2 on 6 matching bases. Input material: PBMCs. This receptor was obtained from a female donor with HTLV-1-associated myelopathy (HAM/TSP). CDR3 region: CASRPAGGNEQFF. CDR3 sequence (DNA): TGTGCCAGCAGGCCTGCCGGGGGCAATGAGCAGTTCTTC.